This T cell receptor (beta chain) was obtained from a study of T-cell memory formation after mild COVID-19. Whole-study context: TCR clusters were mostly confined to one donor each. Broader study findings: That cross-reactive memory joined was suggested by some responding clones appearing in pre-infection memory.

Details on this clonotype: Its cognate antigen is unknown.

Constant-segment primers served in 5'RACE that generated TCR alpha and TCR beta cDNA libraries bearing sample barcodes and UMIs. TCRdb ran MiXCR on the 5' RACE reads and lists one entry per CDR3 protein. The sample lists around 340,000 distinct CDR3 sequences; over 10% were seen once. Between the trimmed V and J ends, which lost 2 bases and 1 base, there was a span of 5 bases. The CDR3 loop spans 12 amino acids. CDR1 DFQATT and CDR2 SNEGSKA come from the germline V gene (reference sequence). This receptor was identified in a man between 18 and 35 years old who had mild COVID-19 (a few samples of this study predate the infection). Cell type and time point are not known. J is TRBJ1-1 and V is TRBV20-1; D is unresolved. Sequencing used PBMCs or a T cell subset sorted from them (not recorded which). CDR3 coding DNA: TGCAGTGCTAGAAGAGCGAACACTGAAGCTTTCTTT. Translating gives CSARRANTEAFF.